Below are 6 T cell receptor beta chains sequenced from a single sample in a study of T cells in women clearing cervical HPV infection. Only in-frame clones appear in the TCRdb table, and some are missing; sequencing was by immunoSEQ multiplex PCR. The sample table includes some 16,000 clones. Specimen: blood buffy coat. All receptors derive from a woman aged 18-70 years with a cervical HPV16 infection that either progressed to CIN3+ or cleared (not recorded which).

Details on this clone: The CDR3 extends 3 residues past the end of the read, so its final part is completed from the germline J gene. V usage is TRBV29-1 and J usage is TRBJ2-1, with TRBD2 matching over 9 bases. V was clipped by 7 bases and J by 7 bases; unmatched bases: 20. This CDR3 region has 17 residues. Germline V gene lookup returns CDR1 SQVTM and CDR2 ANQGSEA. The CDR3 is CSGFTPLRRGGQNEQFF. Partial CDR3 DNA: TGCAGCGGATTTACCCCCTTACGGCGGGGGGGCCAAAATGAG.

About this clone: The read ends 3 residues shy of where the CDR3 ends; the end is completed using the germline J gene. The chain carries TRBV6-1 and TRBJ2-2; D not resolved. This CDR3 region has 16 residues. Trimming left V 2 bases short and J 5 bases short, with 15 bases between. Germline-derived CDR1 and CDR2 are MNHNS and SASEGT. This CDR3 reads CASSEIFLAETGELFF. The CDR3 bases that were read are TGTGCCAGCAGTGAAATCTTTCTGGCGGAAACCGGGGAG.

A word on this clone: Read coverage stops 3 residues before the CDR3 terminus; the germline J gene supplies the remainder. The chain couples TRBV7-8 to TRBJ1-3; perhaps TRBD1 as D (5 bases). Trimming cost V 3 bases and J 0 bases, with 9 bases left between them. This CDR3 has 15 residues. The germline V gene encodes CDR1 SGHVS and CDR2 FQNEAQ. The chain's CDR3 is CASSFTGGSGNTIYF. The part of the CDR3 DNA that was read is TGTGCCAGCAGCTTTACGGGGGGCTCTGGAAACACC.

Worth noting for this clone: The read gets to within 3 residues of the CDR3 end, and the germline J gene fills in the rest. The chain links TRBV28 to TRBJ2-1; D possibly corresponds to TRBD1 (5 bases). This CDR3 comprises 16 residues. Germline loops: CDR1 MDHEN, CDR2 SYDVKM. Trimming cost V 2 bases and J 0 bases, with 11 bases left between them. The covered CDR3 bases are TGTGCCAGCAGTTTAGAGTACAGGAGCTCCTACAATGAG. Protein product: CASSLEYRSSYNE. In full, the CDR3 reads CASSLEYRSSYNEQFF.

CDR3 amino acids: CASSVGTGGYGYTF. CDR3 DNA, as far as it was read: TGTGCCAGCAGTGTCGGGACAGGGGGGTATGGC. V and J are TRBV2 and TRBJ1-2; 11 nucleotides line up with TRBD1. Read coverage stops 3 residues before the CDR3 terminus; the germline J gene supplies the remainder. J gave up 5 bases and V 4 bases, and 3 bases lay outside the gene matches. The CDR3 runs to 14 residues. CDR1 is SNHLY, CDR2 FYNNEI, per germline.

The covered CDR3 bases are TGCAGTGCTCTCCGACTAGCGGCTACCACCGGGGAG. Its protein is CSALRLAATTGE. The complete CDR3 reads CSALRLAATTGELFF. V is TRBV20-1 and J is TRBJ2-2; the match to TRBD2 covers 9 bases. Sequencing ends 3 residues short of the CDR3 end; the germline J gene provides the rest. Germline-derived CDR1 and CDR2 are DFQATT and SNEGSKA (reference sequence). The CDR3 is 15 amino acids. V shed 5 bases, J shed 4 bases, and the junction held 8 bases outside the gene matches.